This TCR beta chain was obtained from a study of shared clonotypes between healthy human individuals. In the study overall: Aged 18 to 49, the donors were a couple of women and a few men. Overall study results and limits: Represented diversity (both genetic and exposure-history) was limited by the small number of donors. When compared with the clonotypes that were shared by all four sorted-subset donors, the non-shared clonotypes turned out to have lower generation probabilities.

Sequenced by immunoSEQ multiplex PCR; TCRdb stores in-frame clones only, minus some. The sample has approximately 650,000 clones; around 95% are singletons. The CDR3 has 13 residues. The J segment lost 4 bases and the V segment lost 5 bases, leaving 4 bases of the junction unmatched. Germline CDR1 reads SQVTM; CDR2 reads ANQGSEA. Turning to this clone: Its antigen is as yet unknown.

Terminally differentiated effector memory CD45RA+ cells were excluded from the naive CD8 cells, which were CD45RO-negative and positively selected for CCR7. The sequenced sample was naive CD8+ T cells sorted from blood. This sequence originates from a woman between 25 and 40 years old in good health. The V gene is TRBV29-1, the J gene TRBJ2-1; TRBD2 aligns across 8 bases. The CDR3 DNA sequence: TGCAGCGTTCCCCTAGCGGGTTACAATGAGCAGTTCTTC. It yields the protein CSVPLAGYNEQFF.